The 27 T cell receptor beta chains in this list originate from one sample, sequenced in a study of cytomegalovirus exposure and HLA in healthy donors (dated by TCRdb to the late 2010s). The library was built by means of the immunoSEQ multiplex PCR assay. A mixture of 60 forward primers for TCR Vbeta segments and 13 reverse primers for TCR Jbeta segments was used in the multiplex PCR. The immuneACCESS repertoire file appears here via TCRdb, limited to in-frame rearrangements. These files lack a portion of the clones; in checked studies, under half of the deficit traces to unresolved V genes, and the cause of the others is not known. Present in this sample are some 170,000 clones, roughly four fifths of which were seen just once. The leading ten clones occupy roughly a tenth of the sample. What was sequenced was PBMCs. These receptors all come from a man between 50 and 59 years old in good health and CMV-seropositive.

This chain links TRBV6-4 with TRBJ1-3; 8 bases map to TRBD1. CDR1 is MRHNA and CDR2 is SNTAGT in the germline V gene. J gave up 1 base and V 4 bases, and 9 bases lay outside the gene matches. This CDR3 has 17 residues. This CDR3 is CASSGTGIPTSGNTIYF. CDR3 in DNA: TGTGCCAGCAGTGGGACAGGGATCCCTACTTCTGGAAACACCATATATTTT.

V gene TRBV4-2 combines with J gene TRBJ2-1; 8 positions agree with TRBD2. The CDR3 covers 15 residues. V lost 4 bases to trimming and J lost 2 bases; unmatched junction nucleotides: 4. Germline loops: CDR1 LGHNA, CDR2 YNFKEQ. The CDR3 DNA reads as TGTGCCAGCAGCCGGCGGGGGGCTACCTACAATGAGCAGTTCTTC. It encodes CASSRRGATYNEQFF.

About this clone: A junction boundary mismatches the germline segment, possibly from a read error. The V call is TRBV20-1, the J call TRBJ1-1, with 7 bases identical to TRBD1. Germline V gives CDR1 DFQATT, CDR2 SNEGSKA (reference sequence). The CDR3 has 11 amino acids. This CDR3 reads CSATGNAEAFF. The DNA for the CDR3 is TGCAGTGCGACAGGGAACGCTGAAGCTTTCTTT.

Comment on this clone: The junction shows a germline mismatch at one end, possibly a read error. The V gene is TRBV7-7, the J gene TRBJ2-1, with D perhaps TRBD2 (5 bases). Germline CDR1 and CDR2: SSHAT and FNYEAQ (reference sequence). The CDR3 sequence is 13 residues long. CDR3 coding DNA: TGTGCTAGCAGCTCAGGACTTAACAATGAGCAGTTCTTC. Residues: CASSSGLNNEQFF. The variable domain in full, completed from reference TRBV7-7 and TRBJ2-1, reads GAGVSQSPRYKVTKRGQDVTLRCDPISSHATLYWYQQALGQGPEFLTYFNYEAQPDKSGLPSDRFSAERPEGSISTLTIQRTEQRDSAMYRCASSSGLNNEQFFGPGTRLTVL.

V usage is TRBV7-6 and J usage is TRBJ2-2; the match to TRBD2 covers 11 bases. The germline CDR1 and CDR2 sequences are SGHVS and FNYEAQ. The trim removed 4 bases at V and 5 bases at J, leaving 6 bases unmatched. The CDR3 runs to 16 residues. In DNA form, the CDR3 reads TGTGCCAGCAGCTCCACTAGCGGGGGTGGGACCGGGGAGCTGTTTTTT. Translation gives CASSSTSGGGTGELFF.

The chain combines TRBV18 with TRBJ1-2; 9 bases fit TRBD1. The CDR3 has 14 residues. Germline CDR1 is KGHSH and CDR2 is LQKENI. Trimming removed 6 bases from V and 1 base from J; junction bases left unmatched: 3. The CDR3 loop is CASSGQGNNYGYTF. CDR3 nucleotide sequence: TGTGCCAGCTCCGGACAGGGGAATAACTATGGCTACACCTTC.

This clone is a singleton in its sample. V is TRBV30 and J is TRBJ1-6; TRBD1 aligns across 8 bases. This CDR3 contains 13 residues. Germline values: CDR1 GTSNPN, CDR2 SVGIG (reference sequence). V trimming: 7 bases; J trimming: 10 bases; junction bases outside the gene matches: 9. The CDR3 nucleotides read TGTGCCTATCAACAGGGGGTTTTATCACCCCTCCACTTT. It translates to CAYQQGVLSPLHF. Filled out from reference TRBV30 and TRBJ1-6, the complete variable domain reads SQTIHQWPATLVQPVGSPLSLECTVEGTSNPNLYWYRQAAGRGLQLLFYSVGIGQISSEVPQNLSASRPQDRQFILSSKKLLLSDSGFYLCAYQQGVLSPLHFGNGTRLTVT.

The chain joins TRBV9 to TRBJ2-3; 9 nucleotides agree with TRBD2. The CDR3 extends over 17 amino acids. The J segment lost 2 bases and the V segment lost 0 bases, leaving 7 bases of the junction unmatched. The germline V gene encodes CDR1 SGDLS and CDR2 YYNGEE. The CDR3 is CASSVVSGGGTTDTQYF. The CDR3, as DNA: TGTGCCAGCAGCGTAGTTAGCGGGGGTGGCACCACAGATACGCAGTATTTT. Full variable domain (missing parts from reference TRBV9 and TRBJ2-3): DSGVTQTPKHLITATGQRVTLRCSPRSGDLSVYWYQQSLDQGLQFLIQYYNGEERAKGNILERFSAQQFPDLHSELNLSSLELGDSALYFCASSVVSGGGTTDTQYFGPGTRLTVL.

The CDR3 bases are TGTGCCAGCAGTTCCTACAGGGAGTCTAATGAAAAACTGTTTTTT. It is translated as CASSSYRESNEKLFF. The genes are TRBV28 and TRBJ1-4; possibly TRBD1 for D (6 bases). The CDR3 is made up of 15 amino acids. Germline V lookup: CDR1 MDHEN, CDR2 SYDVKM. Trimming cost V 4 bases and J 3 bases, with 12 bases left between them.

The chain links TRBV4-3 to TRBJ2-1; D is unresolved. Looked up from germline, CDR1 is LGHNA and CDR2 is YSLEER. The CDR3 runs 16 residues. With 0 bases removed from V and 5 bases from J, the gap between germline ends came to 14 bases. The CDR3 nucleotides read TGCGCCAGCAGCCAAGAACGTGCCGGAGTTAACAATGAGCAGTTCTTC. Translating it yields CASSQERAGVNNEQFF.

The rearrangement uses TRBV5-8 and TRBJ2-5; 9 bases line up with TRBD1. The germline gives CDR1 SGHTS, CDR2 YDEGEE. Trimming cost V 4 bases and J 2 bases; bases outside gene matches: 9. There are 16 residues in the CDR3. The CDR3 DNA reads as TGTGCCAGCAGCCCGGGCACAGGGGGCTTTCAAGAGACCCAGTACTTC. The encoded protein is CASSPGTGGFQETQYF.

The chain uses TRBV2 and TRBJ2-7; 14 bases agree with TRBD2. V lost 5 bases and J lost 6; bases outside the gene matches: 3. There are 14 residues in the CDR3. The germline gives CDR1 SNHLY, CDR2 FYNNEI. The CDR3 here is CASSPTSGRGEQYF. The CDR3 nucleotides are TGTGCCAGCAGTCCGACTAGCGGGAGGGGCGAGCAGTACTTC.

This clone was observed a handful of times. The chain combines TRBV28 with TRBJ1-2; 7 bases map to TRBD1. J was trimmed by 8 bases and V by 7 bases; bases with no gene match: 16. The CDR3 runs 15 residues. From germline, CDR1 is MDHEN and CDR2 SYDVKM. The CDR3 nucleotides read TGTGCCAGCACCATTGCCCAGAGGGGGCGCGGGGGCTACACCTTC. The encoded protein is CASTIAQRGRGGYTF.

The rearrangement links TRBV28 to TRBJ1-4, with 9 nucleotides matching TRBD1. V trimming: 7 bases; J trimming: 8 bases; junction bases outside the gene matches: 2. The CDR3 is made up of 12 amino acids. Germline lookup yields CDR1 MDHEN and CDR2 SYDVKM. This chain's CDR3 is CASNRGREKLFF. The CDR3 nucleotides are TGTGCCAGCAACAGGGGGCGAGAAAAACTGTTTTTT.

This clone showed up just a few times. This chain links TRBV2 with TRBJ2-5, with D unclear. The CDR3 contains 14 residues. Germline CDR1 and CDR2: SNHLY and FYNNEI. Trimming pared 4 bases from V and 1 base from J, leaving 10 bases between. The CDR3 DNA follows: TGTGCCAGCAGTGGCAGACACCCCCAAGAGACCCAGTACTTC. This encodes CASSGRHPQETQYF.

The chain couples TRBV6-5 to TRBJ2-7; a possible D gene is TRBD2 (6 bases). This CDR3 comprises 14 residues. The germline V and J ends were trimmed by 7 bases and 2 bases, with 15 bases remaining between them. CDR1 MNHEY and CDR2 SVGAGI come from the germline V gene. The CDR3 spells CASTNGGVPYEQYF. The CDR3 DNA reads as TGTGCCAGCACTAACGGAGGGGTCCCCTACGAGCAGTACTTC.

V usage is TRBV4-2 and J usage is TRBJ2-5; TRBD1 agrees at 10 bases. CDR1 LGHNA and CDR2 YNFKEQ come from the germline V gene. Trimming removed 0 bases from V and 5 bases from J; junction bases left unmatched: 6. This CDR3 spans 16 amino acids. As DNA, the CDR3 is TGTGCCAGCAGCCAAGACCGGGACAGGGGCCCTGAGACCCAGTACTTC. Protein product: CASSQDRDRGPETQYF.

The chain couples TRBV28 to TRBJ2-4, with 9 bases that match TRBD2. The germline V gene encodes CDR1 MDHEN and CDR2 SYDVKM. The CDR3 has 15 amino acids. The CDR3 sequence: CAISRRGGGFGIQYF. The CDR3 nucleotides are TGTGCGATCAGCCGGCGGGGGGGCGGGTTTGGCATTCAGTACTTC.

The chain employs TRBV10-3 and TRBJ1-2; D remains unclear. Germline CDR1 and CDR2: ENHRY and SYGVKD. The CDR3 is 16 residues long. Trimming removed 0 bases at V and 6 bases at J, with 17 bases between. CDR3 sequence (DNA): TGTGCCATCAGTGAGTCTGGGCAGTCCGGCTTCAATGGCTACACCTTC. Translation gives CAISESGQSGFNGYTF.

The rearrangement links TRBV29-1 to TRBJ2-1; 8 bases align to TRBD1. The germline gives CDR1 SQVTM, CDR2 ANQGSEA. The V and J ends lost 2 bases and 4 bases, in that order; junction bases with no gene match: 4. This CDR3 is built from 14 residues. Here the CDR3 DNA reads TGCAGCGTTGAACGGGACAGGACATACAATGAGCAGTTCTTC. It yields the protein CSVERDRTYNEQFF.

V and J are TRBV19 and TRBJ2-5, with D perhaps TRBD1 (5 bases). The ends were cut back, 3 bases at V and 2 bases at J, with 13 bases in the middle. Germline assignment: CDR1 LNHDA and CDR2 SQIVND (reference sequence). This CDR3 is 15 amino acids long. The DNA for the CDR3 is TGTGCCAGTAGTATCCAGGGATGGCTACAAGAGACCCAGTACTTC. Encoded protein: CASSIQGWLQETQYF. The full variable domain, in which reference TRBV19 and TRBJ2-5 provide the parts outside the CDR3, is DGGITQSPKYLFRKEGQNVTLSCEQNLNHDAMYWYRQDPGQGLRLIYYSQIVNDFQKGDIAEGYSVSREKKESFPLTVTSAQKNPTAFYLCASSIQGWLQETQYFGPGTRLLVL.

The chain couples TRBV5-4 to TRBJ1-3; no definite D call. V gave up 0 bases and J gave up 0 bases, with 22 bases separating them. Per germline, CDR1 SGHNT and CDR2 YYREEE (reference sequence). There are 20 residues in the CDR3. Written as DNA, the CDR3 is TGTGCCAGCAGCTTGGGCCGAGGGAGCCCTTCCAAAAGCTCTGGAAACACCATATATTTT. It specifies CASSLGRGSPSKSSGNTIYF.

The J gene is TRBJ2-7, the V gene TRBV29-1; the D is unclear. The V end lost 5 bases, the J end lost 2 bases, and 10 bases lay between the germline ends. Germline CDR1 is SQVTM and CDR2 is ANQGSEA. This CDR3 is built from 12 residues. CDR3 residues: CSVSSGTYEQYF. DNA for the CDR3: TGCAGCGTTAGCTCGGGTACCTACGAGCAGTACTTC.

This clone has more than one count but fewer than ten. This chain uses TRBV27 with TRBJ2-5, with 15 bases fitting TRBD2. CDR3 length: 19 amino acids. From germline, CDR1 is MNHEY and CDR2 SMNVEV (reference sequence). The V and J ends lost 6 bases and 3 bases, in that order; junction bases with no gene match: 14. CDR3 bases: TGTGCCAGCAGCCCGGGACTAGCGGGGGGAGGGGTAGACAAAGAGACCCAGTACTTC. It specifies CASSPGLAGGGVDKETQYF.

J is TRBJ1-1 and V is TRBV16; D is unclear. Germline V gives CDR1 KGHSY, CDR2 FQNENV. V was pared by 4 bases and J by 3 bases, with 9 bases between. The length of the CDR3 is 13 residues. The CDR3 DNA reads as TGTGCCAGCAGCCGGAAGGACTACACTGAAGCTTTCTTT. Protein product: CASSRKDYTEAFF.

J is TRBJ1-5 and V is TRBV7-3; unclear D gene. Germline lookup yields CDR1 SGHTA and CDR2 FQGTGA. CDR3 length: 17 residues. Trimming left V 1 base short and J 1 base short, with 14 bases between. The DNA for the CDR3 is TGTGCCAGCAGCTTAAGTAGATCGGGTCGGAGCAATCAGCCCCAGCATTTT. This codes for CASSLSRSGRSNQPQHF.

The chain joins TRBV7-2 to TRBJ2-5; 7 nucleotides match TRBD2. With 5 bases clipped from V and 4 bases from J, the junction kept 7 bases outside the gene matches. In germline, CDR1 is SGHTA, CDR2 FQGNSA. This CDR3 is 14 amino acids long. The CDR3 protein is CASSPGLAVETQYF. CDR3 nucleotides: TGTGCCAGCAGCCCCGGGCTAGCGGTAGAGACCCAGTACTTC. Supplemented by reference TRBV7-2 and TRBJ2-5, the full variable domain reads GAGVSQSPSNKVTEKGKDVELRCDPISGHTALYWYRQSLGQGLEFLIYFQGNSAPDKSGLPSDRFSAERTGGSVSTLTIQRTQQEDSAVYLCASSPGLAVETQYFGPGTRLLVL.